Here is one T cell receptor (beta chain) with its context. Its antigen is unidentified. The CDR3 runs 17 residues. The V segment lost 5 bases and the J segment 2 bases; nucleotides outside the gene matches: 10. Germline CDR1 MDHEN, CDR2 SYDVKM. The source of the sample is a study of cytomegalovirus exposure and HLA in healthy donors. Sequenced by immunoSEQ multiplex PCR; TCRdb stores in-frame clones only, minus some. Among 180,000 or so clones listed, roughly 86% were seen once. Broader study findings: Clusters of TCRs from the first cohort tended to co-occur in the roughly 120 validation repertoires (as a later analysis found).

Separation from the roughly 700-subject first cohort characterized the roughly 120-subject validation cohort, to which the donors belonged. V gene TRBV28 combines with J gene TRBJ1-2, with 11 bases fitting TRBD1. This TCR came from a man aged 25-40 years in good health and CMV-seropositive. Sequencing was done on a sample of PBMCs. CDR3 coding DNA: TGTGCCAGCAGTCATGCCGGGACAGGGGGAGTAAACTATGGCTACACCTTC. This sequence encodes CASSHAGTGGVNYGYTF.